This is a list of T cell receptor beta chains from one sample in a study of resident and recirculating memory T cells in vitiligo. Method: immunoSEQ multiplex PCR; TCRdb's copy keeps in-frame clones and lacks some. The sample includes fewer than 85,000 clones, around 92% seen only once; the top ten take more than 4.5%. Sequences were obtained from blood. All receptors derive from a male donor with vitiligo. The CDR3 runs from the conserved cysteine through the conserved F or W. The D gene is left open where the match is weak. For some rows the clone size is stated as once, few or many, or as a class when expanded; others skip it.

J gene: TRBJ1-1
D gene: .
clone size: .
V gene: TRBV21-1
CDR3 DNA: TGTGCCAGCAGCCCCGAAGGAGACAGGGTTACTGAAGCTTTCTTT
CDR3 protein: CASSPEGDRVTEAFF

J gene: TRBJ2-3
D gene: .
clone size: .
V gene: TRBV29-1
CDR3 DNA: TGCAGCGCTGGGGCTATCGCAGATACGCAGTATTTT
CDR3 protein: CSAGAIADTQYF

J gene: TRBJ1-2
D gene: .
clone size: .
V gene: TRBV13
CDR3 DNA: TGTGCCAGCAGCGTTCTAGGTGGCTACACCTTC
CDR3 protein: CASSVLGGYTF

J gene: TRBJ2-5
D gene: TRBD2
clone size: .
V gene: TRBV2
CDR3 DNA: TGTGCCAGCAGTGTTATGACTAGCGGCCAAGAGACCCAGTACTTC
CDR3 protein: CASSVMTSGQETQYF

J gene: TRBJ1-2
D gene: .
clone size: .
V gene: TRBV10-3
CDR3 DNA: TGTGCCATCAGTGATTTAACAGGGAAAGGCAACTATGGCTACACCTTC
CDR3 protein: CAISDLTGKGNYGYTF

J gene: TRBJ2-3
D gene: .
clone size: .
V gene: TRBV27
CDR3 DNA: TGTGCCAGCAGCCTGGGGGCGACGCGTAGCACAGATACGCAGTATTTT
CDR3 protein: CASSLGATRSTDTQYF

J gene: TRBJ1-5
D gene: TRBD1
clone size: .
V gene: TRBV30
CDR3 DNA: TGTGCCTGGGGGACAGGAAGACTGGGGTATCAGCCCCAGCATTTT
CDR3 protein: CAWGTGRLGYQPQHF

J gene: TRBJ2-2
D gene: .
clone size: .
V gene: TRBV7-3
CDR3 DNA: TGTGCCAGCAAGTATGCGGGCACCGGGGAGCTGTTTTTT
CDR3 protein: CASKYAGTGELFF

J gene: TRBJ2-3
D gene: TRBD2
clone size: .
V gene: TRBV7-8
CDR3 DNA: TGTGCCAGCACAGCGGGAGACCCTACCCCCGATGTGGATACGCAGTATTTT
CDR3 protein: CASTAGDPTPDVDTQYF

J gene: TRBJ2-7
D gene: .
clone size: .
V gene: TRBV7-9
CDR3 DNA: TGTGCCAGCAGCTCAGACGGGTACGAGCAGTACTTC
CDR3 protein: CASSSDGYEQYF

J gene: TRBJ2-1
D gene: TRBD1
clone size: .
V gene: TRBV4-2
CDR3 DNA: TGTGCCAGCAGCCAAGTCCCCCCCGGGGGACAGGGATACGAATCCAACTACAATGAGCAGTTCTTC
CDR3 protein: CASSQVPPGGQGYESNYNEQFF

J gene: TRBJ2-7
D gene: .
clone size: .
V gene: TRBV28
CDR3 DNA: TGTGCCAGCTCTTCACAAATTACCTACGAGCAGTACTTC
CDR3 protein: CASSSQITYEQYF

J gene: TRBJ1-5
D gene: .
clone size: .
V gene: TRBV19
CDR3 DNA: TGTGCCAGTAGATGGGCAGGGCAACAGCCCCAGCATTTT
CDR3 protein: CASRWAGQQPQHF

J gene: TRBJ1-1
D gene: .
clone size: .
V gene: TRBV6-6
CDR3 DNA: TGTGCCAGCCATTACGCCGGGGACACTGAAGCTTTCTTT
CDR3 protein: CASHYAGDTEAFF

J gene: TRBJ1-4
D gene: TRBD1
clone size: .
V gene: TRBV27
CDR3 DNA: TGTGCCAGCCGACACCTGACAGGGGATGAAGAAAAACTGTTTTTT
CDR3 protein: CASRHLTGDEEKLFF

J gene: TRBJ2-1
D gene: TRBD1
clone size: .
V gene: TRBV12-5
CDR3 DNA: TGTGCTAGTGGTTTGGCCTCCGGGACAGGGGTGAATGAGCAGTTCTTC
CDR3 protein: CASGLASGTGVNEQFF

J gene: TRBJ2-7
D gene: TRBD1
clone size: .
V gene: TRBV10-3
CDR3 DNA: TGTGCCATCAGTGGGGCTGCTTCAGGGGGCACCTACGAGCAGTACTTC
CDR3 protein: CAISGAASGGTYEQYF

J gene: TRBJ2-7
D gene: .
clone size: .
V gene: TRBV30
CDR3 DNA: TGTGCCTGGAGTACCGACAGGTCCTACGAGCAGTACTTC
CDR3 protein: CAWSTDRSYEQYF

J gene: TRBJ2-7
D gene: .
clone size: .
V gene: TRBV19
CDR3 DNA: TGTGCCAGTAGTATCTATCGTGGAGCCTACGAGCAGTACTTC
CDR3 protein: CASSIYRGAYEQYF

J gene: TRBJ1-3
D gene: TRBD1
clone size: .
V gene: TRBV11-2
CDR3 DNA: TGTGCCAGCCGGGCAGGGGGCAAAAACACCATATATTTT
CDR3 protein: CASRAGGKNTIYF

J gene: TRBJ2-5
D gene: .
clone size: .
V gene: TRBV2
CDR3 DNA: TGTGCCAGCAGGCAGGTCGAAGAGACCCAGTACTTC
CDR3 protein: CASRQVEETQYF

J gene: TRBJ2-5
D gene: .
clone size: .
V gene: TRBV5-1
CDR3 DNA: TGCGCCAGCAGCCCCTCGGGTAGTTCAGAGACCCAGTACTTC
CDR3 protein: CASSPSGSSETQYF

J gene: TRBJ2-2
D gene: TRBD2
clone size: few
V gene: TRBV5-6
CDR3 DNA: TGTGCCAGCAGCCTAGGTACCGGGACTACTTTCCGGGAGCTGTTTTTT
CDR3 protein: CASSLGTGTTFRELFF

J gene: TRBJ2-2
D gene: TRBD2
clone size: .
V gene: TRBV4-2
CDR3 DNA: TGTGCCAGCAGCCAAGATCAAGTAGCGGGAGGGCCGGGGGGCACCGGGGAGCTGTTTTTT
CDR3 protein: CASSQDQVAGGPGGTGELFF

J gene: TRBJ1-2
D gene: .
clone size: few
V gene: TRBV28
CDR3 DNA: TGTGCCAGCAGCCCCGGGGGGACACAATTCGGGGTTGGCTACACCTTC
CDR3 protein: CASSPGGTQFGVGYTF

J gene: TRBJ1-3
D gene: TRBD1
clone size: .
V gene: TRBV4-1
CDR3 DNA: TGCGCCAGCAGCCAAGAAAGGACAGGGGGCTCTGGAAACACCATATATTTT
CDR3 protein: CASSQERTGGSGNTIYF

J gene: TRBJ2-7
D gene: TRBD2
clone size: .
V gene: TRBV5-6
CDR3 DNA: TGTGCCAGCAGCTTGCTAGCGGGAGCAGGAGAGCAGTACTTC
CDR3 protein: CASSLLAGAGEQYF

J gene: TRBJ2-1
D gene: TRBD2
clone size: .
V gene: TRBV27
CDR3 DNA: TGTGCCACCTACCGAGCGGCGGGAGTCTACAATGAGCAGTTCTTC
CDR3 protein: CATYRAAGVYNEQFF

J gene: TRBJ2-1
D gene: .
clone size: .
V gene: TRBV11-1
CDR3 DNA: TGTGCCAGCAGCCCTCTTGCGGGAATCGATGAGCAGTTCTTC
CDR3 protein: CASSPLAGIDEQFF

J gene: TRBJ1-5
D gene: .
clone size: .
V gene: TRBV7-3
CDR3 DNA: TGTGCCAGCAGCCTCAGTCGGGAGAGGCAACATCAGCCCCAGCATTTT
CDR3 protein: CASSLSRERQHQPQHF

J gene: TRBJ2-2
D gene: .
clone size: .
V gene: TRBV18
CDR3 DNA: TGTGCCAGCTCACCGGCCCCCGGTGGGGGCGCGGGCACCGGGGAGCTGTTTTTT
CDR3 protein: CASSPAPGGGAGTGELFF

J gene: TRBJ2-5
D gene: TRBD1
clone size: .
V gene: TRBV7-2
CDR3 DNA: TGTGCCAGTGGGACAGCCTATGGGGAGACCCAGTACTTC
CDR3 protein: CASGTAYGETQYF

J gene: TRBJ2-7
D gene: .
clone size: .
V gene: TRBV5-6
CDR3 DNA: TGTGCCAGCAGTATACAGGGGACTCCCTACGAGCAGTACTTC
CDR3 protein: CASSIQGTPYEQYF

J gene: TRBJ2-1
D gene: .
clone size: .
V gene: TRBV2
CDR3 DNA: TGTGCCAGCAGTGGCCCTCCGCGCGGAGGTGAGCAGTTCTTC
CDR3 protein: CASSGPPRGGEQFF

J gene: TRBJ2-2
D gene: TRBD2
clone size: .
V gene: TRBV13
CDR3 DNA: TGTGCCAGCAGCTTGGCACTAGCGGGAGGCGTCGGGGAGCTGTTTTTT
CDR3 protein: CASSLALAGGVGELFF

J gene: TRBJ2-1
D gene: .
clone size: .
V gene: TRBV27
CDR3 DNA: TGTGCCAGCAGTTCGTACAGGGTAGACTCCTACAATGAGCAGTTCTTC
CDR3 protein: CASSSYRVDSYNEQFF

J gene: TRBJ2-7
D gene: TRBD1
clone size: .
V gene: TRBV7-8
CDR3 DNA: TGTGCCAGCACCATTATCCGACGGGACAGGGAGTTCGAGCAGTACTTC
CDR3 protein: CASTIIRRDREFEQYF

J gene: TRBJ2-1
D gene: .
clone size: .
V gene: TRBV7-3
CDR3 DNA: TGTGCCAGCAGCCCGGTGGTGGGCTACACAGCAAACTCCTACAATGAGCAGTTCTTC
CDR3 protein: CASSPVVGYTANSYNEQFF

J gene: TRBJ2-7
D gene: .
clone size: .
V gene: TRBV4-3
CDR3 DNA: TGCGCCAGCAGCCAGATTCCCTACAGCTACGAGCAGTACTTC
CDR3 protein: CASSQIPYSYEQYF

J gene: TRBJ2-7
D gene: TRBD1
clone size: .
V gene: TRBV14
CDR3 DNA: TGTGCCAGCAGCCCTGGGACAGGCCGTCCCTCTTCCTACGAGCAGTACTTC
CDR3 protein: CASSPGTGRPSSYEQYF

J gene: TRBJ2-7
D gene: TRBD1
clone size: .
V gene: TRBV9
CDR3 DNA: TGTGCCAGCAGCGAGGGGGACAGGGGGGTCGAGCAGTACTTC
CDR3 protein: CASSEGDRGVEQYF

J gene: TRBJ2-2
D gene: .
clone size: .
V gene: TRBV19
CDR3 DNA: TGTGCCAGTAGTATAAGGGCGGGCAGCACCGGGGAGCTGTTTTTT
CDR3 protein: CASSIRAGSTGELFF

J gene: TRBJ2-1
D gene: .
clone size: .
V gene: TRBV7-8
CDR3 DNA: TGTGCCAGCAGCTTAGACTGGGAGGAGTTCTTC
CDR3 protein: CASSLDWEEFF

J gene: TRBJ2-1
D gene: .
clone size: .
V gene: TRBV7-6
CDR3 DNA: TGTGCCAGCAGGTACTGGGGGGGGGCGTACAATGAGCAGTTCTTC
CDR3 protein: CASRYWGGAYNEQFF

J gene: TRBJ1-3
D gene: .
clone size: .
V gene: TRBV27
CDR3 DNA: TGTGCCAGCAGCCAGGACAACTCTGGAAACACCATATATTTT
CDR3 protein: CASSQDNSGNTIYF

J gene: TRBJ1-2
D gene: TRBD1
clone size: .
V gene: TRBV19
CDR3 DNA: TGTGCCAGTAGTGTGGGGACAGGACCCTATGGCTACACCTTC
CDR3 protein: CASSVGTGPYGYTF

J gene: TRBJ2-1
D gene: TRBD2
clone size: .
V gene: TRBV19
CDR3 DNA: TGTGCCAGTAGTATTGGGCTAGCGGGGGGTGAGCAGTTCTTC
CDR3 protein: CASSIGLAGGEQFF

J gene: TRBJ2-7
D gene: TRBD1
clone size: .
V gene: TRBV7-3
CDR3 DNA: TGTGCCAGCAGCGTACCCAACGGACAGGGGGTACTCTACGAGCAGTACTTC
CDR3 protein: CASSVPNGQGVLYEQYF

J gene: TRBJ2-1
D gene: .
clone size: once
V gene: TRBV10-3
CDR3 DNA: TGTGCCATCAGTGGGGCAGCCAACGATGAGCAGTTCTTC
CDR3 protein: CAISGAANDEQFF

J gene: TRBJ1-3
D gene: TRBD1
clone size: .
V gene: TRBV10-1
CDR3 DNA: TGCGCCAGCAGTACAGACAGGGACTCTGGAAACACCATATATTTT
CDR3 protein: CASSTDRDSGNTIYF

J gene: TRBJ1-5
D gene: TRBD1
clone size: .
V gene: TRBV6-5
CDR3 DNA: TGTGCCAGCAGCCCGGGACAGGGACAGGTTCAGCCCCAGCATTTT
CDR3 protein: CASSPGQGQVQPQHF

J gene: TRBJ1-3
D gene: TRBD1
clone size: .
V gene: TRBV7-2
CDR3 DNA: TGTGCCAGCAGCGCGGACAGGGTTGCTGGAAACACCATATATTTT
CDR3 protein: CASSADRVAGNTIYF

J gene: TRBJ1-4
D gene: .
clone size: .
V gene: TRBV5-1
CDR3 DNA: TGCGCCAGCAGCTCTACAGGACAGCTGGGTAATGAAAAACTGTTTTTT
CDR3 protein: CASSSTGQLGNEKLFF